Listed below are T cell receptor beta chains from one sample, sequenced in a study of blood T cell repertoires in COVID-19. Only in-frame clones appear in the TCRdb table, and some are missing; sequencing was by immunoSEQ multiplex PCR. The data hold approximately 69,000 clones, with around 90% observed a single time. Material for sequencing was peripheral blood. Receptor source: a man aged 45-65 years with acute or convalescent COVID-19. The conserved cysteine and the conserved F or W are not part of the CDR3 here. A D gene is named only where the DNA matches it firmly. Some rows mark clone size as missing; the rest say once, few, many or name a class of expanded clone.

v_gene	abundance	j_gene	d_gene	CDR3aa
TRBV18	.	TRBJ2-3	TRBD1	ASSPIGQGGTDTQY
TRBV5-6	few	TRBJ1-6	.	ASSPGDSSYNSPLH
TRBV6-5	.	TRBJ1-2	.	ASSIGLAGGYT
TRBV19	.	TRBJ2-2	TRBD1	ASSKGRTGGTNTGELF
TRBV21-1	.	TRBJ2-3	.	ASRPKLGTDTQY
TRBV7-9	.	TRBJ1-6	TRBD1	ASSFQRQGKYNSPLH
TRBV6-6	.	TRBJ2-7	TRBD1	ASSHGTGNYEQY
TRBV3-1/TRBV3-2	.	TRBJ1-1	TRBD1	ASSLRLGGEAF
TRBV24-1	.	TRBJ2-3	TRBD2	ATSDPSGTSGRPTQY
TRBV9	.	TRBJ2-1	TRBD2	ASTTSGYNEQF
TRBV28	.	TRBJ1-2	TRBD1	ASSLLEPVQGDGYT
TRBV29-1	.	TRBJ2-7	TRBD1	SVDTDRGYEQY
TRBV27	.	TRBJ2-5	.	ASSSGETQY
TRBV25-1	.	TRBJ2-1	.	ASSDNREREQF
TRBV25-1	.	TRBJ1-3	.	ASSATGTFSGNTIY
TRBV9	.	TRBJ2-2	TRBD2	ASSVDGRAAGELF